Shown below are 15 T cell receptor beta chains from a single sample sequenced in a study of vaccination and CD4 T cells after COVID-19 (dated by TCRdb to the early 2020s). Library method: PCR. The instrument given in TCRdb is Illumina iSeq 100. At the Johns Hopkins FTIC core, DNA from the cultured CD4+ T cells underwent TCR sequencing with the Oncomine TCR Beta short-read assay. TCRdb reprocessed the public reads (quality trimming at Q25 with fastp, clone calling with MiXCR) and kept in-frame beta chains. Each CDR3 protein appears once, grouped with its most common genes and DNA. In all, the sample holds about 13,000 distinct CDR3 sequences, and 35% to 55% of those were seen once. The biggest ten clones account for 14% to 15% of the sample. Which antigens these TCRs recognize remains unknown. Sample treatment or condition, as interpreted from the label and publication: roughly 10-day PBMC culture with coronavirus spike peptide pools or control peptides (ViraFEST assay).

What was sequenced was CD4+ T cells from blood, cultured in vitro. These receptors all stem from a human donor who had recovered from COVID-19.

The chain combines TRBV5-4 with TRBJ1-1; D might be TRBD1 (5 bases). Trimming shortened V by 0 bases and J by 1 base, and 10 bases separated the two germline ends. This CDR3 region has 15 residues. CDR1 is SGHNT and CDR2 is YYREEE in the germline V gene (reference sequence). The DNA of the CDR3 is TGTGCCAGCAGCTTGGTGGGGGGAGGGAACACTGAAGCTTTCTTT. It yields the protein CASSLVGGGNTEAFF.

V is TRBV7-2 and J is TRBJ1-2, with a tentative D call TRBD1 (6 bases). The V gene lost 4 bases and the J gene lost 8 bases, with 14 bases spanning the gap. In germline, CDR1 is SGHTA, CDR2 FQGNSA. This CDR3 comprises 13 residues. Here the CDR3 DNA reads TGTGCCAGCAGCTGGGACACAGGGAACGGCTACACCTTC. This translates into CASSWDTGNGYTF.

This chain connects TRBV6-1 to TRBJ2-7, with TRBD1 identical over 9 bases. The V gene end was trimmed by 8 bases and the J gene end by 6 bases; junction bases not matched to a gene: 8. The germline V gene has CDR1 MNHNS and CDR2 SASEGT. The CDR3 has 13 amino acids. The DNA for the CDR3 is TGTGCCAGCGTCTGGGACAGGGTCCGCGAGCAGTACTTC. Protein product: CASVWDRVREQYF.

The V and J genes are TRBV12-3 or TRBV12-4 and TRBJ1-1; 7 positions match TRBD1. The CDR3 consists of 16 residues. V lost 7 bases to trimming and J lost 5 bases; unmatched junction nucleotides: 16. CDR3 residues: CASTIRYRGRKTEAFF. CDR3 nucleotides: TGTGCCAGCACCATCAGGTATAGGGGGCGCAAAACTGAAGCTTTCTTT.

Notes on this clonotype: Mismatch with germline at one junction end may stem from a read error. The chain recombines TRBV7-2 with TRBJ2-1; TRBD1 aligns across 9 bases. Germline loops: CDR1 SGHTA, CDR2 FQGNSA. This CDR3 region has 16 residues. This chain's CDR3 is CASSAIGRDRVREQFF. DNA of the CDR3: TGCGCCAGCAGCGCTATAGGCCGGGACAGGGTGAGGGAGCAGTTCTTC.

The chain has TRBV2 and TRBJ2-2; weak D call: TRBD2 (5 bases). Trimming left V 10 bases short and J 5 bases short, with 20 bases between. The germline gives CDR1 SNHLY, CDR2 FYNNEI. The CDR3 extends over 15 amino acids. The DNA of the CDR3 is TGTGCCACTCCCTCGAGGGCTACATTAACCGGGGAGCTGTTTTTT. Its protein product is CATPSRATLTGELFF.

The table lists this clonotype with a few counts. This rearrangement joins TRBV7-2 to TRBJ2-2; 10 bases align to TRBD1. Germline loops: CDR1 SGHTA, CDR2 FQGNSA. V was clipped by 5 bases and J by 4 bases; unmatched bases: 4. The CDR3 sequence is 15 residues long. The DNA of the CDR3 is TGTGCCAGCAGCCGGGACAGGGGAGCCACCGGGGAGCTGTTTTTT. Residues: CASSRDRGATGELFF. The entire variable domain, with the rest obtained from reference TRBV7-2 and TRBJ2-2, is as follows: GAGVSQSPSNKVTEKGKDVELRCDPISGHTALYWYRQSLGQGLEFLIYFQGNSAPDKSGLPSDRFSAERTGGSVSTLTIQRTQQEDSAVYLCASSRDRGATGELFFGEGSRLTVL.

This clonotype has a single count. The V gene is TRBV6-2 or TRBV6-3, the J gene TRBJ1-1; D is possibly TRBD1 (5 bases). Germline values: CDR1 MNHEY, CDR2 SVGEGT. The CDR3 consists of 14 residues. V was cut by 7 bases and J by 6 bases, with 18 bases left in between. The CDR3 sequence is CASTPTRGFAEAFF. For the CDR3, the DNA is TGTGCCAGCACCCCCACGAGGGGTTTCGCTGAAGCTTTCTTT.

The chain combines TRBV6-1 with TRBJ1-2, with 9 bases that match TRBD1. Germline CDR1 is MNHNS and CDR2 is SASEGT. The CDR3 is 15 residues long. J was trimmed by 7 bases and V by 11 bases; bases with no gene match: 17. CDR3 amino acids: CAGSSGLQGARGYTF. CDR3 sequence (DNA): TGTGCCGGATCCTCGGGCCTACAGGGGGCTCGTGGCTACACCTTC.

The chain uses TRBV15 and TRBJ2-7; D assignment may be TRBD1 or TRBD2 (5 bases each). CDR3 length equals 15 residues. The germline CDR1 and CDR2 sequences are LNHNV and YYDKDF (reference sequence). V was pared by 3 bases and J by 3 bases, with 15 bases between. Here the CDR3 DNA reads TGTGCCACCAGCAGTACTAAGGGGAGTCGCTACGAGCAGTACTTC. It specifies CATSSTKGSRYEQYF.

The V and J genes are TRBV12-3 or TRBV12-4 and TRBJ2-3, with 10 bases that match TRBD1. V was clipped by 4 bases and J by 3 bases; unmatched bases: 4. The length of the CDR3 is 15 residues. The CDR3 nucleotides read TGTGCCAGCAGTTCATGGACAGGGGGGACAGATACGCAGTATTTT. Translated, it gives CASSSWTGGTDTQYF.

In its sample, this clonotype was seen a few times. The chain is built from TRBV6-1 and TRBJ1-1, with 7 bases aligning to TRBD1. With 6 bases clipped from V and 4 bases from J, the junction kept 11 bases outside the gene matches. Germline-derived CDR1 and CDR2 are MNHNS and SASEGT. The CDR3 contains 15 residues. Written as DNA, the CDR3 is TGTGCCAGCAGGCCTGGACAGGTGTTGAGCACTGAAGCTTTCTTT. Protein product: CASRPGQVLSTEAFF.

This clonotype has more than one count but fewer than ten. The gene calls are TRBV7-2 and TRBJ1-1; 8 bases map to TRBD1. CDR1 is SGHTA and CDR2 is FQGNSA in the germline V gene. This CDR3 is 14 amino acids long. The V and J ends lost 4 bases and 11 bases, in that order; junction bases with no gene match: 12. DNA for the CDR3: TGTGCCAGCAGCTCGTACTGGACGACAGGGGAGGCTTTCTTT. Translated, it gives CASSSYWTTGEAFF.

The chain is built from TRBV30 and TRBJ1-2, with 12 bases that match TRBD1. The CDR3 contains 15 residues. Germline trimming cut 5 bases from V and 4 bases from J; bases unmatched to any gene: 8. The germline gives CDR1 GTSNPN, CDR2 SVGIG (reference sequence). CDR3 nucleotide sequence: TGTGCCTGGGCTTCCGGGACAGGGGGCAGCTATGGCTACACCTTC. Translated: CAWASGTGGSYGYTF.

This clonotype appeared a few times. The chain recombines TRBV11-3 with TRBJ2-1; tentatively, D is TRBD1 (5 bases). Germline loops: CDR1 SGHNT, CDR2 YENEEA. The ends were cut back, 5 bases at V and 0 bases at J, with 14 bases in the middle. CDR3 length equals 16 residues. The DNA of the CDR3 is TGTGCCAGCAGCCCCCGGACAAGCCGCTCCTACAATGAGCAGTTCTTC. Protein product: CASSPRTSRSYNEQFF.